This T cell receptor beta chain is from a study of tumor-infiltrating lymphocytes in primary liver carcinoma. Study-wide results and limits: Just about 7.5-24% of leading clones were found in every one of five regions.

Between about 18 and 33 mg of unsorted bulk tissue served as the source from which RNA and DNA were co-extracted. Patients in the cohort were treatment-naive and living with chronic HBV infection. Five separate regions per tumor were sampled. This clonotype has just a few counts. Its antigen remains unknown. CDR3 length equals 15 residues. V was trimmed by 4 bases and J by 9 bases, leaving 22 bases between them. CDR1 is SGHDN and CDR2 is FVKESK in the germline V gene. Constant-region priming of about 0.5 ug total RNA yielded TCR beta cDNA. Slightly modified ARM-PCR with three nested multiplex PCR rounds yielded TCR beta libraries. TRBV1-TRBV30 forward primers paired with a C-beta reverse primer drove the first two PCR rounds, around 10 cycles each. TCRdb itself ran the multiplex PCR reads through MiXCR, one entry per CDR3 protein. The sample records 100,000 or so distinct CDR3 sequences, around 84% being singletons.

The genes are TRBV14 and TRBJ2-7, with D perhaps given as TRBD1 or TRBD2 (5 bases each). The TCR comes from a man aged 35-49 years with primary liver carcinoma and hepatitis B virus infection. The specimen was liver tumor tissue from sampling region 3. The subset here: tumor region T3, left-lateral pole. The CDR3, as DNA: TGTGCCAGCAGCCCCTCGGGACGGAAACTATATGGGCAGTACTTC. Residues: CASSPSGRKLYGQYF.